This TCR beta chain emerged from a study of blood T cell repertoires in COVID-19. Study summary: PBMCs, B-cell-depleted T cells, or T cells provided the cDNA or gDNA that made up the material.

V lost 1 base to trimming and J lost 11 bases; unmatched junction nucleotides: 5. The CDR3 is made up of 14 amino acids. The germline CDR1 and CDR2 sequences are LGHNA and YSLEER. Using immunoSEQ multiplex PCR, the repertoire was profiled, and TCRdb retains in-frame clones only, with some absent. The sample shows about 320,000 clones, 85% of them seen only once. Researchers sorted participants into cohorts using their self-reported clinical history. Exposed participants came across a COVID-19 case within 2 weeks before study entry. This clonotype was sampled from a woman aged 25-40 years who had been exposed to COVID-19. The gene calls are TRBV4-3 and TRBJ1-6, with TRBD1 matching over 7 bases. Sequencing used PBMCs or T cells enriched from blood (not recorded which). The CDR3 region is CASSQVRGQTPLHF. The CDR3 DNA reads TGCGCCAGCAGCCAAGTCCGGGGACAGACACCCCTCCACTTT.